This TCR beta chain came from a study of identical twins. Study outcomes and limitations: Excess sharing by twins proved weaker in beta out-of-frame sequences. There is a chance that invariant MAIT and iNKT cells partially muddied zero-insertion analyses.

Details on this clonotype: The antigen is unknown.

Unique molecular identifiers were present on the cDNA, which also gained a universal primer site by template switching. TCRdb called the 5' RACE reads again in MiXCR, with one record for every CDR3 protein. Of fewer than 450,000 distinct CDR3 sequences listed, 9% to 10% are singletons. This CDR3 is 13 amino acids long. Germline-derived CDR1 and CDR2 are MNHEY and SVGAGI. V was trimmed by 0 bases and J by 12 bases, leaving 12 bases between them. The sequenced sample was naive T cells sorted from blood. This chain uses TRBV6-5 with TRBJ2-1; a possible D gene is TRBD2 (6 bases). The sequence derives from a woman between 45 and 60 years old in good health. The CDR3 nucleotides read TGTGCCAGCAGTTACTCGAGAGTGGGGGGGCAGTTCTTC. Encoded protein: CASSYSRVGGQFF.